Included here is one T cell receptor beta chain sequence, with context. Its antigen is currently unknown. In replicate PCRs of sorted subsets, about 190 ng DNA, about 30,000 T cell genomes, was used. Libraries were prepared by immunoSEQ multiplex PCR; TCRdb keeps only in-frame clonotypes and omits some of them. This sample has around 1,900,000 clones; about 94% occur once, and the top ten carry about 1.6%. Naive CD8 cells, CD45RO-negative and positively selected for CCR7, excluded terminally differentiated effector memory CD45RA+ cells. The entry originates in a study of shared clonotypes between healthy human individuals. Findings and limits, study-wide: Clonotype sharing among the donors was expected to vary with sequencing depth.

CDR3 length equals 15 residues. Trimming removed 1 base from V and 5 bases from J; junction bases left unmatched: 3. Germline CDR1 reads LNHNV; CDR2 reads YYDKDF (reference sequence). The V gene is TRBV15, the J gene TRBJ2-5; the match to TRBD1 covers 11 bases. This clonotype was obtained from a man aged 18 to 30 in good health. Some clones in this sample may be carry-over from other donors' samples. The sample comprised naive CD8+ T cells from PBMCs. The CDR3 DNA follows: TGTGCCACCAGCAGAGGGACAGGGGGCCGCGAGACCCAGTACTTC. Encoded protein: CATSRGTGGRETQYF.